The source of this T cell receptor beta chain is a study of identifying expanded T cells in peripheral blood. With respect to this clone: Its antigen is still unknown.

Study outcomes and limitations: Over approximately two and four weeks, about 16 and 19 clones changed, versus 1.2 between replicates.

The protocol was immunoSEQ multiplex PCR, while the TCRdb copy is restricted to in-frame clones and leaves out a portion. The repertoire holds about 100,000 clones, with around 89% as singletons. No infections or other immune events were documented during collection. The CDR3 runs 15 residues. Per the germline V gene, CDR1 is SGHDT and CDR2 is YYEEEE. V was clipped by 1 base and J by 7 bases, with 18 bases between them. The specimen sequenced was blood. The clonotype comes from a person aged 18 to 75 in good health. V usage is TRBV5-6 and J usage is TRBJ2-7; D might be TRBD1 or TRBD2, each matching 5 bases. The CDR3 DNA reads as TGTGCCAGCAGCTTGAGGTTTTGGGGGTCGGAAGAGCAGTACTTC. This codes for CASSLRFWGSEEQYF. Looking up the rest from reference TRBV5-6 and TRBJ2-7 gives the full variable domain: DAGVTQSPTHLIKTRGQQVTLRCSPKSGHDTVSWYQQALGQGPQFIFQYYEEEERQRGNFPDRFSGHQFPNYSSELNVNALLLGDSALYLCASSLRFWGSEEQYFGPGTRLTVT.